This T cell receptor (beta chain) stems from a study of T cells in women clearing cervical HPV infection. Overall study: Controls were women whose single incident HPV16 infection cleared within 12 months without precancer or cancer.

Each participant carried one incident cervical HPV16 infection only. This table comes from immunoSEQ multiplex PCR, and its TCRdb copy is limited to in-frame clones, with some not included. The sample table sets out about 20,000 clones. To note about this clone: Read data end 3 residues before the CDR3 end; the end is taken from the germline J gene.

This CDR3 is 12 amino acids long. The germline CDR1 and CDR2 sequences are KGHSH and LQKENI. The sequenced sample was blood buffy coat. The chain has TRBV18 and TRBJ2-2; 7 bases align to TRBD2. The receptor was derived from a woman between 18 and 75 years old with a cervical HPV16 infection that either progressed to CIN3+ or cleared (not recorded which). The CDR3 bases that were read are TGTGCCAGCTCACCGGCGGGGGAAAAG. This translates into CASSPAGEK. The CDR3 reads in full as CASSPAGEKLFF.